A single sample gave rise to the 20 T cell receptor beta chains below, sequenced in a study of shared clonotypes between healthy human individuals. The method was immunoSEQ multiplex PCR; TCRdb's version includes in-frame clones alone and lacks a portion of them. The top ten hold more than 10% of the sample, which has 450,000 to 500,000 clones, approximately 78% seen once. The sample consisted of PBMCs. The source is a woman aged 40 to 49 in good health. Some clones in this sample may be carry-over from other donors' samples.

The rearrangement links TRBV6-4 to TRBJ2-3, with 11 bases lining up with TRBD2. With 4 bases clipped from V and 6 bases from J, the junction kept 9 bases outside the gene matches. The CDR3 loop spans 16 amino acids. CDR1 is MRHNA, CDR2 SNTAGT, per germline. For the CDR3, the DNA is TGTGCCAGCAGTGGAGAAACTAGCGGGAGTGTCGATACGCAGTATTTT. Translation gives CASSGETSGSVDTQYF.

This sequence joins TRBV10-2 and TRBJ2-7, with D perhaps TRBD1 (6 bases). Germline V gene lookup returns CDR1 WSHSY and CDR2 SAAADI. Between the trimmed V and J ends, which lost 1 base and 7 bases, there was a span of 23 bases. There are 17 residues in the CDR3. CDR3 nucleotide sequence: TGCGCCAGCAGTGAGTACTTGTCTGGGACAACCCTGTGGGAGCAGTACTTC. It is translated as CASSEYLSGTTLWEQYF.

This clone was observed a single time. The chain's CDR3 is CASSLMRQNTEAFF. CDR3 nucleotides: TGTGCCAGCAGCTTAATGCGGCAGAACACTGAAGCTTTCTTT. V gene TRBV11-1 combines with J gene TRBJ1-1; no reliable D call. V was pared by 2 bases and J by 1 base, with 8 bases between. CDR1 and CDR2 from the germline V gene are SGHAT and FQDESV (reference sequence). The length of the CDR3 is 14 residues.

This clone was detected a few times. This rearrangement joins TRBV5-1 to TRBJ1-1, with a tentative D call TRBD1 (5 bases). Germline V gene lookup returns CDR1 SGHRS and CDR2 YFSETQ. V lost 4 bases, J lost 5 bases, and 18 bases lay in between. This CDR3 comprises 15 residues. CDR3 nucleotides: TGCGCCAGCAGCGTACCGCAGGGTACTGGTACTGAAGCTTTCTTT. It codes for CASSVPQGTGTEAFF.

The J gene is TRBJ2-3, the V gene TRBV19; D remains unclear. This CDR3 has 11 amino acids. Germline assignment: CDR1 LNHDA and CDR2 SQIVND (reference sequence). V was clipped by 1 base and J by 7 bases, with 3 bases between them. The CDR3 bases are TGTGCCAGTAGTATAGCAAATACGCAGTATTTT. It codes for CASSIANTQYF.

The gene calls are TRBV10-2 and TRBJ2-5, with 11 bases that match TRBD2. TRBJ2-7 explains the end of the DNA better; the J call may be wrong. There are 14 residues in the CDR3. Germline loops: CDR1 WSHSY, CDR2 SAAADI. CDR3 region: CASSTSGRGYEQYF. CDR3 bases: TGCGCCAGCAGCACTAGCGGGAGAGGGTACGAGCAGTACTTC.

This chain links TRBV30 with TRBJ2-5; D is ambiguous. The CDR3 covers 11 residues. In germline, CDR1 is GTSNPN, CDR2 SVGIG (reference sequence). V lost 3 bases, J lost 5 bases, and 7 bases lay in between. CDR3 sequence: CAWRVGETQYF. In nucleotides, the CDR3 is TGTGCCTGGAGAGTCGGGGAGACCCAGTACTTC. Together with reference TRBV30 and TRBJ2-5, the CDR3 gives the full variable domain: SQTIHQWPATLVQPVGSPLSLECTVEGTSNPNLYWYRQAAGRGLQLLFYSVGIGQISSEVPQNLSASRPQDRQFILSSKKLLLSDSGFYLCAWRVGETQYFGPGTRLLVL.

This clone was seen a handful of times. The chain is built from TRBV6-6 and TRBJ1-3, with TRBD1 matching 9 bases. The junction had 5 bases not matched to a gene; V was cut back by 6 bases and J by 2 bases. Germline V CDR1 and CDR2: MNHNY, SVGAGI (reference sequence). CDR3 length equals 15 residues. CDR3 sequence: CASSQTGGTGNTIYF. The CDR3, as DNA: TGTGCCAGCAGCCAGACAGGGGGTACTGGAAACACCATATATTTT.

The rearrangement uses TRBV27 and TRBJ2-7; 7 nucleotides line up with TRBD1. Germline CDR1 reads MNHEY; CDR2 reads SMNVEV (reference sequence). Trimming took 6 bases from V and 5 from J; bases not matched to a gene: 10. The CDR3 is 14 residues long. As DNA, the CDR3 is TGTGCCAGCAGCAACCGACAGGGCTCTCACGAGCAGTACTTC. It specifies CASSNRQGSHEQYF.

This sequence joins TRBV6-1 and TRBJ2-2; TRBD2 aligns across 12 bases. Germline V gene data show CDR1 as MNHNS and CDR2 as SASEGT. V dropped 4 bases and J dropped 7; count of bases not matched to a gene: 7. CDR3 size: 16 residues. DNA for the CDR3: TGTGCCAGCAGTGCTCGACTAGCGGGAGAAGGCGGGGAGCTGTTTTTT. Protein: CASSARLAGEGGELFF.

The J gene is TRBJ2-5, the V gene TRBV5-6, with D unresolved. With the DNA end fitting TRBJ2-7 better, the J assignment may be wrong. Germline V gene data show CDR1 as SGHDT and CDR2 as YYEEEE. This CDR3 comprises 11 residues. The CDR3 DNA follows: TGTGCCAGCAGCTTGTTGAACGAGCAGTACTTC. This codes for CASSLLNEQYF.

The chain couples TRBV19 to TRBJ2-5, with 7 nucleotides matching TRBD2. The CDR3 sequence is 14 residues long. The V gene end was trimmed by 5 bases and the J gene end by 4 bases; junction bases not matched to a gene: 7. Germline V gives CDR1 LNHDA, CDR2 SQIVND (reference sequence). CDR3 DNA sequence: TGTGCCAGTAGTCCGGTGGCGGGAGTAGAGACCCAGTACTTC. Protein: CASSPVAGVETQYF.

Worth noting for this clone: This may be a read error, as it is one base from a much larger clone. The chain uses TRBV25-1 and TRBJ1-2; 8 positions match TRBD1. The germline CDR1 and CDR2 sequences are MGHDK and SYGVNS. The CDR3 spans 12 residues. The junction had 0 bases not matched to a gene; V was cut back by 5 bases and J by 4 bases. The CDR3 is CASSTGGYGYTF. The CDR3 region has the DNA TGTGCCAGCAGTACAGGGGGCTATGGCTACACCTTC.

The V and J genes are TRBV2 and TRBJ2-7; D ambiguous. The CDR3 covers 16 residues. Germline V gives CDR1 SNHLY, CDR2 FYNNEI. V lost 4 bases and J lost 9, with 25 bases in between. CDR3 bases: TGTGCCAGCAGTGGGCCGGGCCAACGGTCCTTTTTGCGGCAGTACTTC. Translated, it gives CASSGPGQRSFLRQYF.

The CDR3 nucleotides read TGTGCCAGCAGCACCGGACTAGCGGAAGAGACCCAGTACTTC. Its translation is CASSTGLAEETQYF. The rearrangement links TRBV7-9 to TRBJ2-5, with 10 bases identical to TRBD2. Germline CDR1 reads SEHNR; CDR2 reads FQNEAQ (reference sequence). This CDR3 spans 14 amino acids. Losses at the gene ends were 5 bases for V and 3 bases for J; bases not matched to a gene: 3.

A word on this clone: This may be a read error, as it is one base from a much larger clone. The chain links TRBV5-6 to TRBJ1-4; D gene ambiguous. There are 14 residues in the CDR3. In germline, CDR1 is SGHDT, CDR2 YYEEEE. Trimming shortened V by 1 base and J by 3 bases, and 7 bases separated the two germline ends. The CDR3 loop reads CASSLLGANEKLFF. The CDR3 region has the DNA TGTGCCAGCAGCTTGTTGGGAGCTAATGAAAAACTGTTTTTT.

J is TRBJ2-1 and V is TRBV28; 8 nucleotides agree with TRBD2. Looked up from germline, CDR1 is MDHEN and CDR2 is SYDVKM. J gave up 4 bases and V 3 bases, and 8 bases lay outside the gene matches. This CDR3 is 16 amino acids long. The CDR3 loop reads CASSFKREFSYNEQFF. DNA for the CDR3: TGTGCCAGCAGTTTCAAGCGGGAGTTTTCTTACAATGAGCAGTTCTTC.

This clone was seen more than once but under ten times. The V and J genes are TRBV19 and TRBJ1-2, with D maybe TRBD1 (6 bases). CDR1 LNHDA and CDR2 SQIVND come from the germline V gene (reference sequence). This CDR3 spans 12 amino acids. With 4 bases removed from V and 8 bases from J, the gap between germline ends came to 11 bases. The CDR3 sequence: CASSTRQAGYTF. CDR3 nucleotides: TGTGCCAGTAGTACCCGACAGGCCGGCTACACCTTC.

This chain uses TRBV18 with TRBJ2-7, with unresolved D. The CDR3 has 13 amino acids. Germline V gene data show CDR1 as KGHSH and CDR2 as LQKENI. The V end was cut by 3 bases, the J end by 0 bases, with 6 bases between. The chain's CDR3 is CASSPGPSYEQYF. Here the CDR3 DNA reads TGTGCCAGCTCACCGGGCCCCTCCTACGAGCAGTACTTC.

The chain combines TRBV19 with TRBJ2-6; no clear D. The CDR3 runs to 14 residues. V lost 6 bases to trimming and J lost 3 bases, with 9 bases between them. CDR1 and CDR2 from the germline V gene are LNHDA and SQIVND (reference sequence). This CDR3 is CASRVAHGANVLTF. CDR3 sequence (DNA): TGTGCCAGTAGGGTGGCGCATGGGGCCAACGTCCTGACTTTC.